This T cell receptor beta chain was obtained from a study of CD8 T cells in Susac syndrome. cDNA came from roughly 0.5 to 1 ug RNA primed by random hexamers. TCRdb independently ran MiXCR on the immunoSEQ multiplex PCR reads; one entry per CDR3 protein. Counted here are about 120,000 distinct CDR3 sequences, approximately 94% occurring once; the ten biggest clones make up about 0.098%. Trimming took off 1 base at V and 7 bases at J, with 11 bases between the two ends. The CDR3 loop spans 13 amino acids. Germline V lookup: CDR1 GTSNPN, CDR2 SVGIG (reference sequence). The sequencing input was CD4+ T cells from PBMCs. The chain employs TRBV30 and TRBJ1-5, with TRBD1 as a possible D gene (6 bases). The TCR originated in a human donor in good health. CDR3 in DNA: TGTGCCTGGAGTGACAGGGTCGGCCAGCCCCAGCATTTT. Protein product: CAWSDRVGQPQHF.